This is a list of T cell receptor beta chains from one sample in a study of PD-1 blockade in classical Hodgkin lymphoma. Sequencing used immunoSEQ multiplex PCR; TCRdb keeps in-frame clones, though not all of them. The sample contains 20,000 to 25,000 clones, 70% to 85% of which appear only once. This specimen was peripheral blood mononuclear cells (PBMCs), taken before the fourth cycle of nivolumab. The origin of the receptors is a human donor with classical Hodgkin lymphoma. Each CDR3 is given with its conserved first and last residue. D genes are given only for firm matches. The listing skips clone size in some rows; elsewhere it reads once, few, many or a size class.

clone size,J gene,V gene,D gene,CDR3 protein,CDR3 DNA
NA,TRBJ2-2,TRBV6-1,NA,CASRQFPGELFF,TGTGCCAGCAGACAGTTTCCCGGGGAGCTGTTTTTT
NA,TRBJ1-3,TRBV27,NA,CASSLSEPSGNTIYF,TGTGCCAGCAGTTTATCAGAACCCTCTGGAAACACCATATATTTT
NA,TRBJ2-6,TRBV2,NA,CASSEEGPPGANVLTF,TGTGCCAGCAGTGAAGAGGGACCGCCCGGGGCCAACGTCCTGACTTTC
NA,TRBJ2-2,TRBV5-1,NA,CASSQGTLANTGELFF,TGCGCCAGCAGCCAGGGGACGCTCGCGAACACCGGGGAGCTGTTTTTT
few,TRBJ1-2,TRBV2,TRBD1,CASRPTGDYGYTF,TGTGCCAGCAGACCGACAGGGGACTATGGCTACACCTTC
NA,TRBJ2-2,TRBV2,NA,CASRIADLNTGELFF,TGTGCCAGCAGGATAGCGGACCTGAACACCGGGGAGCTGTTTTTT
NA,TRBJ2-1,TRBV4-2,TRBD2,CASSNAGTSGHNEQFF,TGTGCCAGCAGCAATGCCGGGACTAGCGGGCACAATGAGCAGTTCTTC
NA,TRBJ2-2,TRBV4-1,TRBD2,CASSQLAGTLSGELFF,TGCGCCAGCAGCCAACTAGCGGGGACCTTATCCGGGGAGCTGTTTTTT
NA,TRBJ1-2,TRBV2,NA,CASTLEGGFPANYGYTF,TGTGCCAGCACCCTGGAGGGGGGTTTTCCCGCTAACTATGGCTACACCTTC
NA,TRBJ2-7,TRBV5-1,NA,CASSLAPRAGVSYEQYF,TGCGCCAGCAGCTTGGCACCCCGAGCGGGCGTGTCCTACGAGCAGTACTTC
NA,TRBJ2-7,TRBV11-3,TRBD2,CASSLSGGSTYEQYF,TGTGCCAGCAGCCTAAGCGGGGGCTCCACCTACGAGCAGTACTTC
once,TRBJ2-1,TRBV11-3,TRBD2,CASSETSGNKQFF,TGTGCCAGCTCCGAAACTAGCGGGAATAAGCAGTTCTTC
NA,TRBJ2-7,TRBV10-3,TRBD1,CAISEAGTGSHEQYF,TGTGCCATCAGTGAAGCCGGGACAGGGAGCCACGAGCAGTACTTC
few,TRBJ2-7,TRBV27,TRBD1,CASNPGQNHYEQYF,TGTGCCAGCAACCCGGGACAGAATCACTACGAGCAGTACTTC
hyperexpanded,TRBJ2-1,TRBV27,TRBD2,CASSTLAGDNNEQFF,TGTGCCAGCAGTACTTTAGCGGGAGACAACAATGAGCAGTTCTTC
NA,TRBJ1-2,TRBV7-9,NA,CASSVESRGYTF,TGTGCCAGCAGCGTTGAGAGTCGTGGCTACACCTTC